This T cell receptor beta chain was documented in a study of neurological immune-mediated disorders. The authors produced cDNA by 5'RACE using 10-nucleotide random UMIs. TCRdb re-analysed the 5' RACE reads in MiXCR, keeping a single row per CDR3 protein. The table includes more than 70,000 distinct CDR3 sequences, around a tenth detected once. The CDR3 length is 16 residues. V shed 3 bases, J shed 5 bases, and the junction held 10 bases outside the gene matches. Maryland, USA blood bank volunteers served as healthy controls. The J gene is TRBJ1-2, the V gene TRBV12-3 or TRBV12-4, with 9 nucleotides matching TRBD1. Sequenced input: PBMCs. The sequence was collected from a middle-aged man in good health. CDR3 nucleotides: TGTGCCAGCAGTTTTGGACCACAGGGGGCGCGGTATGGCTACACCTTC. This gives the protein CASSFGPQGARYGYTF.